One TCR beta chain is described in this entry. The antigen it recognizes is unknown. No clone much larger than this one lies a single base away; base qualities are absent. The sample belongs to a study of cytomegalovirus exposure and HLA in healthy donors (dated by TCRdb to 2016 to 2017). About the investigation overall: In an earlier analysis of fewer than 750 of the donors, 250 to 300 Gb of sequence data and 117 million unique TCR beta sequences from roughly 200 million T cells were reported. Every repertoire in the discovery cohort had been generated on one and the same sequencing platform. Because of strong linkage in the cohort, four or five DR-DQ haplotypes were treated as single units for association and clustering. The number of typed donors differed by locus: roughly 629-640 for A, B, C, DRB1 and DQB1; 522 for DQA1; some 610 for DPA1; and 400 to 480 for DPB1. High-throughput TCR immunosequencing, statistical association of individual TCRs with disease status, and machine learning were combined to predict cytomegalovirus infection status. Among the roughly 410 genotyped donors, about 85% belonged to the genetic ancestry cluster associated with self-reported Caucasian donors. The study aimed to test whether signatures of past pathogen exposure could be identified by cataloging public T cell receptors. In a later analysis, previously published TCR beta repertoires from about 670 donors were re-analyzed and high-resolution HLA genotyping was added so that TCR occurrence patterns could be studied. About 310 gigabases of sequencing data and tens of millions of unique TCR sequences were included in an early release covering 500 to 750 HLA-typed donors. Across some 400 genotyped donors of the cohort, an average of approximately 220,000 unique TCR beta nucleotide sequences per donor were sequenced, and roughly 20% of those sequences were non-productive. To decide whether each TCR beta V gene segment behaved as functional or pseudogenic, an earlier analysis of approximately 620 of the donors relied on high-throughput TCR beta sequencing. Genome-wide SNP genotypes for about 60% of the 666 donors were used in a later genetic analysis, which treated that subset as a discovery cohort. Using immunosequencing, the study profiled T cell repertoires from around 680 subjects and related those repertoires to cytomegalovirus serostatus. A separate validation cohort of 100 to 150 different subjects was used in addition to the 666-subject first cohort. Alongside the repertoire data, information on donor age, sex, ethnicity and CMV serostatus was compiled. In the later analysis, no new phenotypic data were used to find candidate immune exposures; instead, reliance was placed on TCR beta sequences and their occurrence across donors. Class I and class II HLA loci were covered by the typing at four-digit resolution.

The cohort consisted of some 670 healthy bone marrow donors. At the time of sampling, all cohort members were nominally healthy, though unrecorded immune exposures were likely present. The donor was CMV seronegative and belonged to the group of more than 300 seronegative cohort members. A peripheral blood sample was provided by each donor, and peripheral blood mononuclear cells were used for TCR beta sequencing. Genomic DNA extraction from the blood cell samples was performed with the Qiagen DNeasy Blood Extraction Kit. Libraries were constructed by the immunoSEQ multiplex PCR assay. For the multiplex PCR, a mixture combining 60 forward primers for TCR Vbeta segments and 13 reverse primers for TCR Jbeta segments was used. A multiplex PCR assay on genomic DNA amplified the CDR3 region of rearranged TCR beta genes. Amplified TCR beta libraries were sequenced as 87-base-pair reads on the Illumina HiSeq System. Processing in the source paper ran as follows. Across the 670 or so repertoires, a later analysis counted around 80 million unique TCR beta chains, roughly 11 million of which were shared by at least two donors. Raw reads were error-corrected and collapsed into unique sequences by a nearest-neighbor algorithm in which closely related sequences were merged to remove PCR and sequencing errors. CDR3 sequences were aligned to IMGT reference sequences to assign V, D and J gene segments. Each retained sequence needed at least a six-nucleotide match to both a V gene segment and a J gene segment. Rearrangements were classified as productive when the CDR3 lacked stop codons and remained in frame with V and J, and all other rearrangements were classified as non-productive. Following IMGT convention, CDR3 was defined as the stretch from the second conserved V-encoded cysteine to the conserved J-encoded phenylalanine. In an earlier analysis of roughly 610 of the donors, sequences lacking an unambiguous match to a single V gene segment were excluded. An earlier analysis of about 600 of the donors called V segments functional above 56.7% productive rearrangements and segregating when the between-donor standard deviation exceeded 5%. A statistical classification framework was built to diagnose cytomegalovirus status from the catalog of TCR beta chain sequences. V and J gene assignment, in a later analysis, came from comparing TCR nucleotide sequences with IMGT/GENE-DB human TR gene sequences. In a later analysis, CDR3 sequences and most-parsimonious VDJ recombination scenarios were assigned using the TCRdist pipeline. In a later analysis, each TCR beta chain was defined by its CDR3 amino acid sequence together with its V-gene family, and reads lacking a unique V-gene family were excluded. To address suspected cross-contamination and a sequencing artifact, a later analysis removed over 500 highly shared, low-generation-probability nucleotide sequences. In a later analysis, a clonal expansion index for each public chain was calculated from normalized within-repertoire ranks of inferred template counts. Generation probabilities in a later analysis came from a VDJ recombination model fitted to out-of-frame rearrangements, and those results were checked against IGoR. Hypergeometric tests were used in a later analysis to score TCR-TCR, TCR-HLA and TCR-CMV co-occurrence, with a repertoire-size bias correction applied to the TCR pairs. In a later analysis, false discovery rates were estimated by permuting HLA or CMV assignments 20 times. A later analysis grouped co-occurring TCRs with DBSCAN, adding TCRdist sequence similarity when clustering within HLA-allele-positive subsets. Repertoires with fewer than 30,000 or more than 120,000 public chains, plus five repertoires with anomalous nucleotide sharing, were excluded from co-occurrence clustering. TCRdb holds this immuneACCESS table with in-frame rearrangements only. Some clones are missing; in checked studies, unresolved V genes explain under half, and the rest has no known cause. V, J and clone size reflect that table, while D and trimming were determined from the DNA. The sample table records fewer than 200,000 clones; approximately 80% of these occur just once. 1.8% of the sample belongs to the ten largest clones.

There are 13 amino acids in the CDR3, from cysteine to phenylalanine inclusive. The DNA shown is the 39-base CDR3, in frame from base 1. For CDR1 and CDR2, the germline V gene lists ENHRY and SYGVKD. Trimming accounts for 6 bases at V and 8 bases at J, while the number of junction bases matched to no gene is 6. Study-level results and caveats: A further reported finding was that TCR beta sequences accurately predicted the HLA-A and HLA-B alleles for most subjects in the first cohort. In a later analysis, HLA-associated TCR beta chains were found to be more clonally expanded and to have lower generation probabilities than equally common non-associated chains. Only TCR beta chains were sequenced in this cohort, and the absence of alpha or paired-chain data limited detectable features. The presence/absence analyses assumed that sequencing depth was roughly uniform across donors, and that assumption may not be true. In vitro tests confirmed that a few of the cytomegalovirus-associated TCR beta chains recognize cytomegalovirus antigens. An association between a missense DCLRE1C variant and V-gene and J-gene trimming of TCR beta chains was found in a later genetic analysis and replicated in an independent cohort. Linkage disequilibrium might explain the correlated functional status among segregating V segments, but an unknown experimental factor could not be excluded. Most TCR sequences were seen in very few donors, while some public TCRs were found in many individuals. A later analysis associated around 16,000 TCR beta sequences with specific HLA alleles at a false discovery rate of 0.05. The authors suggested that the approach could potentially be extended to other disease states and immunological phenotypes. In the study, 150 to 200 TCR beta chains were listed as associated with cytomegalovirus. Some IMGT-functional V segments, including TRBV6-2 and TRBV6-3, could not be distinguished by the 87-base-pair reads and were therefore excluded. An earlier analysis of roughly 570 of the donors showed that most TCR beta V segments appeared in productive rearrangements either about 90% or about 30% of the time, which broadly matched IMGT annotations. In a later analysis, most CMV-associated TCR beta chains were found to appear HLA-restricted, with HLA associations seemingly driven largely by CMV exposure. Because counts were too low, seventeen rarely observed V segments, including chromosome 9 orphons, were excluded from the earlier analysis of 587 of the donors. In a later analysis, several top co-occurrence clusters were reported to appear linked to parvovirus B19, influenza, CMV and Epstein-Barr virus. The sequencing pipeline was judged likely to have produced a cluster of highly shared sequence variants as a technical artifact. In a later analysis, the rate of TCR association differed among HLA loci, with DRB1 alleles having the most associated TCRs and HLA-C alleles having the fewest. For the cohort, immune exposure information was limited to CMV serostatus. According to a later genetic analysis, donors in an Asian-associated ancestry cluster had fewer N-insertions in productive TCRs than the approximately 670-donor mean. Cytomegalovirus status was reported to be diagnosed by the classifier with high specificity and sensitivity in both the original and validation cohorts. Because HLA typing was missing for some donors at each locus, association tests included only the typed subset. When HLA alleles, especially DR and DQ, strongly co-occurred, attributing TCR associations to individual alleles was difficult.

The sequenced sample was PBMCs. The receptor's source is a woman in her twenties or thirties in good health and CMV-seronegative. In this chain, TRBV10-3 is recombined with TRBJ1-2; 10 of the junction bases match TRBD1. The CDR3 reads CAISPDRGQGYTF. Here is the DNA: TGTGCCATCAGCCCCGACAGGGGGCAGGGCTACACCTTC.